The 31 T cell receptor beta chains given below trace back to one sample, sequenced in a study of Ad26.COV2.S vaccination and SARS-CoV-2 variants. Regarding treatment: 19 received Ad26.COV2.S at low or high dose, single or two shots; several received placebo; per-sample allocation not given. The investigators took samples on day 63 after the first vaccine or placebo injection. The protocol was immunoSEQ multiplex PCR, while the TCRdb copy is restricted to in-frame clones and leaves out a portion. The sample holds roughly 300,000 clones, 88% seen once. Sequences were derived from peripheral blood, sampled in a trial of Ad26.COV2.S vaccine versus placebo. These receptors were taken from a person between 18 and 60 years old who received the Ad26.COV2.S COVID-19 vaccine or a placebo.

V gene TRBV4-3 combines with J gene TRBJ1-1, with D hard to call. The CDR3 is 15 residues long. With 0 bases removed from V and 5 bases from J, the gap between germline ends came to 13 bases. In germline, CDR1 is LGHNA, CDR2 YSLEER. CDR3: CASSQDSTPETEAFF. The CDR3 DNA follows: TGCGCCAGCAGCCAAGACAGTACCCCGGAGACTGAAGCTTTCTTT.

The CDR3 sequence: CASSPVEVYF. The CDR3 DNA reads as TGTGCCAGCAGCCCTGTAGAGGTGTACTTC. The V and J genes are TRBV7-9 and TRBJ2-5; the D is unclear. Trimming shortened V by 5 bases and J by 13 bases, and 11 bases separated the two germline ends. This CDR3 contains 10 residues. The germline CDR1 and CDR2 sequences are SEHNR and FQNEAQ (reference sequence).

V usage is TRBV29-1 and J usage is TRBJ1-4, with D uncertain. The CDR3 length is 16 residues. V lost 0 bases and J lost 8, with 19 bases in between. Germline V gives CDR1 SQVTM, CDR2 ANQGSEA. This CDR3 reads CSVEDLGGLGGEKLFF. CDR3 in DNA: TGCAGCGTTGAAGATCTAGGAGGGTTGGGAGGGGAAAAACTGTTTTTT.

The rearrangement uses TRBV29-1 and TRBJ1-5, with a possible D match to TRBD1 (6 bases). This CDR3 has 13 residues. V lost 5 bases, J lost 3 bases, and 11 bases lay in between. The germline CDR1 and CDR2 sequences are SQVTM and ANQGSEA. CDR3 loop: CSVQGNYNQPQHF. Written as DNA, the CDR3 is TGCAGCGTTCAGGGGAATTACAATCAGCCCCAGCATTTT.

This chain links TRBV27 with TRBJ1-4; 9 positions agree with TRBD1. There are 15 residues in the CDR3. CDR1 and CDR2 (germline): MNHEY, SMNVEV (reference sequence). With 6 bases clipped from V and 6 bases from J, the junction kept 8 bases outside the gene matches. Written as DNA, the CDR3 is TGTGCCAGCAGGTTCGGGACAGGGAGTTATGAAAAACTGTTTTTT. Translation: CASRFGTGSYEKLFF.

V is TRBV7-8 and J is TRBJ2-7, with D maybe TRBD1 (6 bases). V lost 1 base and J lost 0, with 10 bases in between. The CDR3 contains 15 residues. Germline CDR1 and CDR2: SGHVS and FQNEAQ. The CDR3 DNA sequence: TGTGCCAGCAGCTTAGTTCGGGACATCTCCTACGAGCAGTACTTC. Amino acid sequence: CASSLVRDISYEQYF.

The chain joins TRBV5-1 to TRBJ1-3; D perhaps matches TRBD1 (5 bases). The CDR3 is 17 amino acids. V was trimmed by 0 bases and J by 2 bases, leaving 15 bases between them. Germline V gene data show CDR1 as SGHRS and CDR2 as YFSETQ. The CDR3 sequence is CASSLGSGLPAGNTIYF. CDR3 coding DNA: TGCGCCAGCAGCTTGGGTTCGGGACTCCCCGCTGGAAACACCATATATTTT.

V gene TRBV18 combines with J gene TRBJ2-3; no definite D call. Trimming removed 4 bases from V and 5 bases from J, with 22 bases in between. The CDR3 spans 17 residues. Germline V gene sequence: CDR1 KGHSH, CDR2 LQKENI. DNA for the CDR3: TGTGCCAGCTCACTCCTGCCCAAGCCCGCAAGTATAGATACGCAGTATTTT. Encoded protein: CASSLLPKPASIDTQYF.

The genes are TRBV5-6 and TRBJ2-5; TRBD1 aligns across 8 bases. The trim removed 10 bases at V and 5 bases at J, leaving 4 bases unmatched. This CDR3 comprises 11 residues. Germline V gene sequence: CDR1 SGHDT, CDR2 YYEEEE. CDR3 in DNA: TGTGCCTCACAGGGGGAGGAGACCCAGTACTTC. It is translated as CASQGEETQYF. The whole variable domain, filled in from reference TRBV5-6 and TRBJ2-5, reads DAGVTQSPTHLIKTRGQQVTLRCSPKSGHDTVSWYQQALGQGPQFIFQYYEEEERQRGNFPDRFSGHQFPNYSSELNVNALLLGDSALYLCASQGEETQYFGPGTRLLVL.

This chain uses TRBV13 with TRBJ2-5, with 7 bases that match TRBD1. The CDR3 covers 13 residues. Germline values: CDR1 PRHDT, CDR2 FYEKMQ (reference sequence). V lost 2 bases, J lost 5 bases, and 2 bases stayed unmatched. The CDR3 loop reads CASSLQGVETQYF. In DNA, the CDR3 is TGTGCCAGCAGCTTACAGGGGGTGGAGACCCAGTACTTC.

The chain recombines TRBV7-2 with TRBJ1-3; D uncertain. Germline V gives CDR1 SGHTA, CDR2 FQGNSA. The V end lost 4 bases, the J end lost 1 base, and 11 bases lay between the germline ends. The CDR3 totals 15 residues. This chain's CDR3 is CASSWSTGSGNTIYF. DNA for the CDR3: TGTGCCAGCAGCTGGTCGACTGGATCTGGAAACACCATATATTTT.

The chain has TRBV27 and TRBJ1-1; D remains ambiguous. The ends were cut back, 5 bases at V and 9 bases at J, with 13 bases in the middle. CDR3 length: 12 amino acids. Germline V gene lookup returns CDR1 MNHEY and CDR2 SMNVEV (reference sequence). The CDR3 is CASSLRTGKAFF. The CDR3 DNA follows: TGTGCCAGCAGTCTCCGGACTGGGAAAGCTTTCTTT.

The chain recombines TRBV27 with TRBJ2-1; the match to TRBD1 covers 8 bases. This CDR3 contains 13 residues. Germline trimming cut 6 bases from V and 6 bases from J; bases unmatched to any gene: 4. Germline V CDR1 and CDR2: MNHEY, SMNVEV (reference sequence). The CDR3 loop is CASRNTGGNEQFF. CDR3 DNA sequence: TGTGCCAGCAGAAATACAGGGGGCAATGAGCAGTTCTTC.

Note on this clone: Other DNA sequences from this sample encode an identical CDR3 as well. This sequence joins TRBV14 and TRBJ2-7; D gene unclear. Per germline, CDR1 SGHDN and CDR2 FVKESK. Trimming shortened V by 1 base and J by 2 bases, and 6 bases separated the two germline ends. The CDR3 length is 13 residues. The CDR3 spells CASSQGPTYEQYF. CDR3 DNA: TGTGCCAGCAGCCAAGGACCGACCTACGAGCAGTACTTC.

This chain's CDR3 is CASSPRGALGEKLFF. For the CDR3, the DNA is TGTGCCAGCAGCCCAAGGGGGGCCTTGGGTGAAAAACTGTTTTTT. The chain links TRBV6-5 to TRBJ1-4; maybe TRBD1 (6 bases). Trimming stripped 6 bases from V and 7 bases from J, with 18 bases between. This CDR3 comprises 15 residues. Germline V gives CDR1 MNHEY, CDR2 SVGAGI.

This chain connects TRBV15 to TRBJ1-5, with 8 positions matching TRBD1. Germline V lookup: CDR1 LNHNV, CDR2 YYDKDF (reference sequence). V was clipped by 0 bases and J by 6 bases; unmatched bases: 16. The CDR3 is 19 residues long. CDR3 nucleotides: TGTGCCACCAGCAGAGATGGAGGTGTAGTGTCAGGGGGCGGTCAGCCCCAGCATTTT. Translation gives CATSRDGGVVSGGGQPQHF.

The CDR3 nucleotides read TGTGCCAGCTCACCAGAGGGGGGCCCGATTACCTACGAGCAGTACTTC. It yields the protein CASSPEGGPITYEQYF. The chain combines TRBV18 with TRBJ2-7; D possibly uses TRBD1 or TRBD2 (6 bases each). V was clipped by 2 bases and J by 2 bases, with 16 bases between them. The germline V gene has CDR1 KGHSH and CDR2 LQKENI. The CDR3 extends over 16 amino acids.

The V and J genes are TRBV28 and TRBJ2-3; TRBD2 matches 16 bases. Germline CDR1 reads MDHEN; CDR2 reads SYDVKM. V lost 4 bases, J lost 6 bases, and 4 bases stayed unmatched. This CDR3 contains 16 residues. CDR3 loop: CASSSTGLAGGDTQYF. As DNA, the CDR3 is TGTGCCAGCAGTTCAACGGGACTAGCGGGAGGGGATACGCAGTATTTT.

The chain employs TRBV5-1 and TRBJ1-2; D gene uncertain. CDR1 is SGHRS, CDR2 YFSETQ, per germline. The CDR3 contains 12 residues. Trimming stripped 4 bases from V and 2 bases from J, with 6 bases between. CDR3 DNA: TGCGCCAGCAGCCCGGGGAACTATGGCTACACCTTC. Its protein product is CASSPGNYGYTF.

V gene TRBV14 combines with J gene TRBJ2-5; D ambiguous. Germline values: CDR1 SGHDN, CDR2 FVKESK. The V end was cut by 1 base, the J end by 4 bases, with 4 bases between. The CDR3 runs 12 residues. The CDR3 sequence is CASSQVAETQYF. The DNA for the CDR3 is TGTGCCAGCAGCCAAGTCGCAGAGACCCAGTACTTC. Combining the CDR3 with reference TRBV14 and TRBJ2-5 gives the whole variable domain EAGVTQFPSHSVIEKGQTVTLRCDPISGHDNLYWYRRVMGKEIKFLLHFVKESKQDESGMPNNRFLAERTGGTYSTLKVQPAELEDSGVYFCASSQVAETQYFGPGTRLLVL.

In this sample, this clone turned up many times. This chain links TRBV5-5 with TRBJ1-5; 7 nucleotides line up with TRBD1. The CDR3 is 17 amino acids. Unmatched junction bases numbered 11, after V lost 4 bases and J lost 1 base. CDR1 is SGHKS, CDR2 YYEKEE, per germline (reference sequence). The CDR3 protein is CASSPRRTGGSNQPQHF. The CDR3 DNA follows: TGTGCCAGCAGCCCGAGACGGACAGGTGGAAGCAATCAGCCCCAGCATTTT.

V is TRBV4-3 and J is TRBJ1-2; TRBD1 is a possible D gene (5 bases). This CDR3 is built from 16 residues. CDR1 LGHNA and CDR2 YSLEER come from the germline V gene. V lost 4 bases and J 3 bases, leaving 18 bases between the germline ends. CDR3 loop: CASSLGGGDLDYGYTF. CDR3 bases: TGCGCCAGCAGCCTGGGGGGAGGGGACCTCGACTATGGCTACACCTTC.

The rearrangement uses TRBV19 and TRBJ1-1; the D is unclear. The CDR3 sequence is 12 residues long. CDR1 and CDR2 from the germline V gene are LNHDA and SQIVND (reference sequence). Trimming took off 5 bases at V and 1 base at J, with 5 bases between the two ends. The CDR3 spells CASSVWNTEAFF. CDR3 bases: TGTGCCAGTAGTGTCTGGAACACTGAAGCTTTCTTT.

The chain uses TRBV19 and TRBJ2-1; TRBD1 matches 8 bases. From germline, CDR1 is LNHDA and CDR2 SQIVND (reference sequence). V trimming: 5 bases; J trimming: 11 bases; junction bases outside the gene matches: 5. The CDR3 sequence is 12 residues long. CDR3 sequence reads: CASSPDRVKQFF. As DNA, the CDR3 is TGTGCCAGTAGTCCGGACAGGGTAAAGCAGTTCTTC. Drawing the rest from reference TRBV19 and TRBJ2-1, the complete variable domain is DGGITQSPKYLFRKEGQNVTLSCEQNLNHDAMYWYRQDPGQGLRLIYYSQIVNDFQKGDIAEGYSVSREKKESFPLTVTSAQKNPTAFYLCASSPDRVKQFFGPGTRLTVL.

V is TRBV19 and J is TRBJ2-1; TRBD1 aligns across 9 bases. The CDR3 loop spans 16 amino acids. The junction had 14 bases not matched to a gene; V was cut back by 8 bases and J by 6 bases. CDR1 and CDR2 from the germline V gene are LNHDA and SQIVND (reference sequence). The CDR3 bases are TGTGCCAGTTCCCCACGGACAGGGGTTTTTTCCAATGAGCAGTTCTTC. Its protein is CASSPRTGVFSNEQFF.

V gene TRBV28 combines with J gene TRBJ1-1; unclear D gene. V was clipped by 6 bases and J by 0 bases, with 5 bases between them. The CDR3 totals 12 residues. Germline V gives CDR1 MDHEN, CDR2 SYDVKM. Here the CDR3 reads CASRAVNTEAFF. CDR3 bases: TGTGCCAGCAGAGCGGTGAACACTGAAGCTTTCTTT.

V is TRBV6-6 and J is TRBJ2-5; 9 nucleotides match TRBD2. This CDR3 comprises 15 residues. After removal of 6 bases from V and 2 bases from J, the junction contained 7 bases not matched to a gene. Germline CDR1 is MNHNY and CDR2 is SVGAGI (reference sequence). Written as DNA, the CDR3 is TGTGCCAGCAGACATATGACTAGCGGACAAGAGACCCAGTACTTC. Protein sequence: CASRHMTSGQETQYF.

This chain joins TRBV7-9 and TRBJ1-1; D perhaps matches TRBD1 (6 bases). Germline V gene lookup returns CDR1 SEHNR and CDR2 FQNEAQ (reference sequence). This CDR3 contains 12 residues. Trimming took 4 bases from V and 8 from J, leaving 11 bases between them. The CDR3 protein is CASSWRDNEAFF. The CDR3 nucleotides are TGTGCCAGCAGCTGGCGGGACAACGAAGCTTTCTTT.

The CDR3 loop is CASSLVPGLNTEAFF. CDR3 nucleotides: TGTGCCAGCAGTTTAGTCCCGGGGCTGAACACTGAAGCTTTCTTT. This chain joins TRBV27 and TRBJ1-1; weak D call: TRBD1 (5 bases). The germline V gene encodes CDR1 MNHEY and CDR2 SMNVEV (reference sequence). Trimming left V 2 bases short and J 0 bases short, with 10 bases between. The CDR3 is 15 amino acids.

The chain combines TRBV29-1 with TRBJ1-1; a weak D match, TRBD1 (6 bases). V lost 4 bases and J 7 bases, leaving 16 bases between the germline ends. Per the germline V gene, CDR1 is SQVTM and CDR2 is ANQGSEA. The CDR3 runs to 13 residues. DNA for the CDR3: TGCAGCGTTGTAGAGGGGGGTACAATTGAAGCTTTCTTT. This translates into CSVVEGGTIEAFF.

The chain joins TRBV11-2 to TRBJ2-5; D might be TRBD1 (5 bases). Germline V gives CDR1 SGHAT, CDR2 FQNNGV. The length of the CDR3 is 17 residues. V lost 1 base, J lost 5 bases, and 20 bases lay in between. CDR3 DNA sequence: TGTGCCAGCAGCTTAGTCGGGTCCAGCGCAGGGTGGGAGACCCAGTACTTC. Its protein product is CASSLVGSSAGWETQYF.